One T cell receptor (beta chain) is described in this entry. Antigen specificity is unknown. The sample comes from a study of a mutant IDH1 vaccine in newly diagnosed glioma. Clones were read by immunoSEQ multiplex PCR, and TCRdb kept only the in-frame ones, dropping some. The sample lists around 53,000 clones, 90% to 95% occurring once. The germline gives CDR1 SGHTA, CDR2 FQGNSA. After removal of 0 bases from V and 0 bases from J, the junction contained 2 bases not matched to a gene. The CDR3 spans 16 residues. The time point: week 11, during vaccination. One vaccine dose held 300 ug of mutant IDH1 20-mer peptide and came with topical imiquimod. Donors had new IDH1-mutant astrocytomas of WHO grade 3 or 4 (ATRX-lost).

The V call is TRBV7-2, the J call TRBJ1-5; 7 positions agree with TRBD1. The receptor's source is a man aged 45-65 years with glioma. Source: PBMCs, taken from a glioma patient whose treatment included an IDH1 peptide vaccine. In nucleotides, the CDR3 is TGTGCCAGCAGCTTAGCGGGACAGATTAGCAATCAGCCCCAGCATTTT. This sequence encodes CASSLAGQISNQPQHF. Drawing the rest from reference TRBV7-2 and TRBJ1-5, the complete variable domain is GAGVSQSPSNKVTEKGKDVELRCDPISGHTALYWYRQSLGQGLEFLIYFQGNSAPDKSGLPSDRFSAERTGGSVSTLTIQRTQQEDSAVYLCASSLAGQISNQPQHFGDGTRLSIL.